This T cell receptor (beta chain) originates from a study of OX40 agonist ivuxolimab in advanced cancers. Whole-study context: Patients enrolled in dose escalation were diagnosed with hepatocellular carcinoma, melanoma, renal cell or head and neck cancer. Partial responses occurred in three patients (one hepatocellular carcinoma, two cutaneous melanoma).

Germline lookup yields CDR1 SGHNT and CDR2 YYREEE (reference sequence). The CDR3 loop spans 15 amino acids. Trimming stripped 2 bases from V and 4 bases from J, with 15 bases between. Assay: immunoSEQ multiplex PCR; the TCRdb copy retains only in-frame clones and omits some. The sample holds about 82,000 clones, roughly 92% seen once. This clone was seen once. This chain uses TRBV5-4 with TRBJ1-2; a weak D match, TRBD1 (6 bases). Material: CD4+ or CD8+ T cells sorted from blood, obtained in a trial of the OX40 agonist ivuxolimab. The clonotype originates from an adult with an advanced solid tumor such as melanoma, head and neck, liver or kidney cancer. CDR3 sequence reads: CASSLGGGIPYGYTF. The CDR3 DNA reads as TGTGCCAGCAGCTTAGGAGGGGGAATCCCCTATGGCTACACCTTC.